Following are 8 T cell receptor beta chains from one sample sequenced in a study of type 1 regulatory T cells. These receptors have no known antigen. Each CDR3 protein gets one entry after TCRdb re-called the reads with MiXCR. The table lists 11,000 to 15,000 distinct CDR3 sequences, roughly 13% of them singletons. Sequenced: cultured T cells, either the whole culture or a sorted T cell fraction (not recorded which). The receptors were gathered from a human donor in good health.

By share of the sample, this clonotype is medium-sized. This chain links TRBV5-6 with TRBJ2-5, with D perhaps matching TRBD1 (5 bases). The V end was cut by 0 bases, the J end by 5 bases, with 11 bases between. This CDR3 is built from 14 residues. Germline V lookup: CDR1 SGHDT, CDR2 YYEEEE. DNA for the CDR3: TGTGCCAGCAGCTTGGAAAGGGGTTGGGAGACCCAGTACTTC. Its protein is CASSLERGWETQYF.

This clonotype was counted ten times or more. The V and J genes are TRBV6-1 and TRBJ2-5; 8 bases are shared with TRBD2. Losses at the gene ends were 10 bases for V and 4 bases for J; bases not matched to a gene: 8. The CDR3 is made up of 13 amino acids. Germline V gene lookup returns CDR1 MNHNS and CDR2 SASEGT. The CDR3 DNA follows: TGTGCCACCCGCCCCAGCGGGAGAGAGACCCAGTACTTC. Translating gives CATRPSGRETQYF.

This clonotype was seen repeatedly, ten times or more. The gene calls are TRBV11-1 and TRBJ2-7; D not certain. Germline CDR1 SGHAT, CDR2 FQDESV (reference sequence). The CDR3 is 13 amino acids. The ends were cut back, 5 bases at V and 3 bases at J, with 11 bases in the middle. Here the CDR3 DNA reads TGTGCCAGCAGCCCGCAAATGAGCTACGAGCAGTACTTC. This codes for CASSPQMSYEQYF. Together with reference TRBV11-1 and TRBJ2-7, the CDR3 gives the full variable domain: EAEVAQSPRYKITEKSQAVAFWCDPISGHATLYWYRQILGQGPELLVQFQDESVVDDSQLPKDRFSAERLKGVDSTLKIQPAELGDSAMYLCASSPQMSYEQYFGPGTRLTVT.

This rearrangement joins TRBV5-1 to TRBJ2-5, with 9 nucleotides matching TRBD2. CDR1 is SGHRS and CDR2 is YFSETQ in the germline V gene. J was trimmed by 5 bases and V by 0 bases; bases with no gene match: 5. The CDR3 has 15 residues. The CDR3 spells CASSLGAGGHETQYF. The CDR3 coding sequence is TGCGCCAGCAGCTTGGGAGCGGGAGGCCATGAGACCCAGTACTTC. Looking up the rest from reference TRBV5-1 and TRBJ2-5 gives the full variable domain: KAGVTQTPRYLIKTRGQQVTLSCSPISGHRSVSWYQQTPGQGLQFLFEYFSETQRNKGNFPGRFSGRQFSNSRSEMNVSTLELGDSALYLCASSLGAGGHETQYFGPGTRLLVL.

This clonotype was seen a few times. The chain combines TRBV27 with TRBJ2-1, with D unresolved. The germline gives CDR1 MNHEY, CDR2 SMNVEV (reference sequence). This CDR3 region has 14 residues. V lost 1 base and J 5 bases, leaving 9 bases between the germline ends. CDR3 sequence: CASSLYGNHNEQFF. The CDR3 DNA is TGTGCCAGCAGTTTATATGGAAACCACAATGAGCAGTTCTTC.

The table lists this clonotype with many counts. This sequence joins TRBV18 and TRBJ1-1, with 10 positions matching TRBD1. The V gene's germline CDR1 is KGHSH and CDR2 LQKENI. This CDR3 is 14 amino acids long. V shed 4 bases, J shed 4 bases, and the junction held 3 bases outside the gene matches. CDR3 DNA: TGTGCCAGCTCACAGGGACAGGGGCGCACTGAAGCTTTCTTT. Amino acid sequence: CASSQGQGRTEAFF.

This rearrangement joins TRBV30 to TRBJ2-3; TRBD2 matches at 7 bases. This CDR3 comprises 15 residues. Germline values: CDR1 GTSNPN, CDR2 SVGIG (reference sequence). The junction had 7 bases not matched to a gene; V was cut back by 0 bases and J by 4 bases. CDR3 region: CAWSVAGFGADTQYF. CDR3 nucleotides: TGTGCCTGGAGTGTAGCGGGGTTTGGGGCAGATACGCAGTATTTT.

This clonotype was seen a few times. The chain carries TRBV7-2 and TRBJ1-6, with TRBD1 matching 9 bases. The junction had 3 bases not matched to a gene; V was cut back by 4 bases and J by 11 bases. Germline values: CDR1 SGHTA, CDR2 FQGNSA. The CDR3 is made up of 13 amino acids. CDR3 region: CASSSDRGAPLHF. CDR3 sequence (DNA): TGTGCCAGCAGCTCAGACAGGGGGGCACCCCTCCACTTT.